Detailed here is one TCR beta chain. Generated by immunoSEQ multiplex PCR, the TCRdb table keeps only in-frame clones and is missing some. The table includes more than 110,000 clones, 75% to 90% detected once. These data belong to a study of blood T cell repertoires in COVID-19. This receptor was identified in a woman over 75 with acute or convalescent COVID-19. The specimen sequenced was peripheral blood.

The DNA of the CDR3 is TGTGCCAGCAGCTTAGCGTTGGAACAGCAAGAGACCCAGTACTTC. Protein: CASSLALEQQETQYF. The genes are TRBV11-1 and TRBJ2-5, with D hard to call. V gave up 0 bases and J gave up 2 bases, with 10 bases separating them. This CDR3 has 15 residues. The V gene's germline CDR1 is SGHAT and CDR2 FQDESV (reference sequence).